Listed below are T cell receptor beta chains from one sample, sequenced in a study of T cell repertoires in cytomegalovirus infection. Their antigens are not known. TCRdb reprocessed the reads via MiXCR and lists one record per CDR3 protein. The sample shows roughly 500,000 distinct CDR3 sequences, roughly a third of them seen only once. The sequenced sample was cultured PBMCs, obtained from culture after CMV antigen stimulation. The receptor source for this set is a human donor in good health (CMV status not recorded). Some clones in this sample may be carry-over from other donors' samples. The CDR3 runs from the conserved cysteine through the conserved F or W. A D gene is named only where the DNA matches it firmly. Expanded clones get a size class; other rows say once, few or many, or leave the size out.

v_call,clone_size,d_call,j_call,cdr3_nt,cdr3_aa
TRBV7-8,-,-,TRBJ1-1,TGTGCCAGCAGCTTCCCCCCGGTCCCTATTACCGCTTTCTTT,CASSFPPVPITAFF
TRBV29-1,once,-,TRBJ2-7,TGCAGCGTCCGCCGGGTTGTGGGGGACGAGCAGTACTTC,CSVRRVVGDEQYF
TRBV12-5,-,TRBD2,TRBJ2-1,TGTGCTAGTGGTTTTAGCGGGAGTGGGGATGAGCAGTTCTTC,CASGFSGSGDEQFF
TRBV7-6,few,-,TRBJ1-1,TGTGCCAGCAGCTTAACCCATGACGCGGGGGCTGAAGCTTTCTTT,CASSLTHDAGAEAFF
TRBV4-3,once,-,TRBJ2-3,TGCGCCAGCAGCCAAGATCTTCAGCGGGTAGCTAGCACAGATACGCAGTATTTT,CASSQDLQRVASTDTQYF
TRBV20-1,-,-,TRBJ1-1,TGCAGTGCTATCTCCCCGGGCCCCGAGTACGCTTTCTTT,CSAISPGPEYAFF
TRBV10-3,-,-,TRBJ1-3,TGTGCCATCAGTGGGACGGCCGGAAACACCATATATTTT,CAISGTAGNTIYF
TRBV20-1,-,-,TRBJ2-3,TGCAGTGCTATTCGTTCCTCCACAGATACGCAGTATTTT,CSAIRSSTDTQYF
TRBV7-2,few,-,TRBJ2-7,TGTGCCAGCAGCCAACGGGACTTCACCTACGAGCAGTACTTC,CASSQRDFTYEQYF
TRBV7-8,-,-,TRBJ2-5,TGTGCCAGCAGCTTAGCGATAGGAACCCCGTTGGAGACCCAGTACTTC,CASSLAIGTPLETQYF
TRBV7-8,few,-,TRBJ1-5,TGTGCCAGCTCTGGCCTCTATCAGCCCCAGCATTTT,CASSGLYQPQHF
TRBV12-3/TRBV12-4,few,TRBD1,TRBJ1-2,TGTGCCAGCAGTTTCCCGGGACAGGGCCTATATGGCTACACCTTC,CASSFPGQGLYGYTF
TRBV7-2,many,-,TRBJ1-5,TGTGCCAGCAGCCCAGGCACAGCCTTTAATCAGCCCCAGCATTTT,CASSPGTAFNQPQHF
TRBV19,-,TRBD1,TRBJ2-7,TGTGCCAGTAGTATATCGGGGACAGGACCTACGTTGGAGCAGTACTTC,CASSISGTGPTLEQYF
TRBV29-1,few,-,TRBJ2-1,TGCAGCGTTGGATTTTCTGGCGGGGGCGGTGAGCAGTTCTTC,CSVGFSGGGGEQFF
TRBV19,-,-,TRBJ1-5,TGTGCCAGTAAACCCCCATGGGGCAATCAGCCCCAGCATTTT,CASKPPWGNQPQHF
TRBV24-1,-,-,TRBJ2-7,TGTGCCACCAGTACAGGGACGACCTACGAGCAGTACTTC,CATSTGTTYEQYF
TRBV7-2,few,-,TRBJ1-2,TGTGCCAGCAGTCAACGTGGGGATCCCTACACCTTC,CASSQRGDPYTF
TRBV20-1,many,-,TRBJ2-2,TGCAGTGCTAGAGGCCGGGAGCTGTTTTTT,CSARGRELFF
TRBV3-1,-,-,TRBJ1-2,TGTGCCAGCAGCCAAGGGGGGACGGAATTATACACCTTC,CASSQGGTELYTF
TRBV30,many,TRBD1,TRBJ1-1,TGTGCCCTCAGGAGCCGGGACAGAGTGAACACTGAAGCTTTCTTT,CALRSRDRVNTEAFF
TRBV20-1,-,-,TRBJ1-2,TGCAGTGCTAGACGCTCGGGTGGGGACTATGGCTACACCTTC,CSARRSGGDYGYTF
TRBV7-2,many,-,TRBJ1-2,TGTGCCAGCAGCTTATCCCAAAACCCCTATGGCTACACCTTC,CASSLSQNPYGYTF
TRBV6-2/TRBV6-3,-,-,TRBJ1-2,TGTGCCAGCACGTCGACTAACTATGGCTACACCTTC,CASTSTNYGYTF
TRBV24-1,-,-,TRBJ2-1,TGTGCCACTCGAGGGACGGAGAACTATGAGCAGTTCTTC,CATRGTENYEQFF
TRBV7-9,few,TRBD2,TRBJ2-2,TGTGCCAGCAGCTTGGGGGGACTAGCGCCCGGGGAGCTGTTTTTT,CASSLGGLAPGELFF
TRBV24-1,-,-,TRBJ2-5,TGTGCCACCAGTGGAGCGGGAGAGACCCAGTACTTC,CATSGAGETQYF
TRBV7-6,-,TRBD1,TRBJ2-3,TGTGCCAGCAGCAAGAACCGGGACAGGAGCACAGATACGCAGTATTTT,CASSKNRDRSTDTQYF
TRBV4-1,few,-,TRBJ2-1,TGCGCCAGCAGCCAAGCCGGACCCGCCAATGAGCAGTTCTTC,CASSQAGPANEQFF
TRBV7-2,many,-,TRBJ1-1,TGTGCCAGCAGTGACCGATGGAACACTGAAGCTTTCTTT,CASSDRWNTEAFF
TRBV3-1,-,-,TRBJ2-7,TGTGCCAGCAGCCACGGGGAGTGGGAGCAGTACTTC,CASSHGEWEQYF
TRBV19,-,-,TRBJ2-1,TGTGCCAGTAGTCCTGGACTTCCCCCTAGCGAGCAGTTCTTC,CASSPGLPPSEQFF
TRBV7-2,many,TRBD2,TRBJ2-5,TGTGCCAGCAGGGGGGGTGGCGGGAGAAAGACCCAGTACTTC,CASRGGGGRKTQYF
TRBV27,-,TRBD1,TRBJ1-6,TGTGCCAGCAGTGCAACGGGACAGTCCCTCCACTTT,CASSATGQSLHF
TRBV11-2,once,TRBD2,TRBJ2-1,TGTGCCAGCAGCTTGGGCGGACTAGCGGGAGATGGCGAGCAGTTCTTC,CASSLGGLAGDGEQFF
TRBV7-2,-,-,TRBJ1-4,TGTGCCAGCAGCTTAGTCGAGACAGCACCAACTAATGAAAAACTGCTTTTT,CASSLVETAPTNEKLLF
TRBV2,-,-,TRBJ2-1,TGTGCCAGCAGCGCCGAGGCCGGGTACAATGAGCAGTTCTTC,CASSAEAGYNEQFF
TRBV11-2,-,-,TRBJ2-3,TGTGCCAGCAGCTTACGGCGGGGGACAGCCCCTAGCACAGATACGCAGTATTTT,CASSLRRGTAPSTDTQYF
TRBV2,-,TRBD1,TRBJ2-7,TGTGCCCCTAGGCGGGACAGGGGCTACGAGCAGTACTTC,CAPRRDRGYEQYF
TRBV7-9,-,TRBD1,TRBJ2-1,TGTGCCAGCAGCGGACAGGGGTTCTCCTACAATGAGCAGTTCTTC,CASSGQGFSYNEQFF
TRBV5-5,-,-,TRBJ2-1,TGTGCCAGCAGCTTTCAGGGTCCGTCTAGCGATGAGCAGTTCTTC,CASSFQGPSSDEQFF
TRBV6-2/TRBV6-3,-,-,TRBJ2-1,TGTGCCAGCAAAAGACGGAGCTACAATGAGCAGTTCTTC,CASKRRSYNEQFF
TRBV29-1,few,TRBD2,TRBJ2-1,TGCAGCGTGGCCCTTGGACTAGCGGGAGATTCGGTGGAGTTCTTC,CSVALGLAGDSVEFF
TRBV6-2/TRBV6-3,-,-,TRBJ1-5,TGTGCCAGCAGCCGAACCGAATCGGACCTCAATCAGCCCCAGCATTTT,CASSRTESDLNQPQHF
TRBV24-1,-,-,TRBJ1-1,TGTGCCACCGGGGATGGGGGGAACACTGAAGCTTTCTTT,CATGDGGNTEAFF
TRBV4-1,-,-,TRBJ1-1,TGCGCCAGCAGCTGGCTAGGGGGTTATGAAACTGAAGCTTTCTTT,CASSWLGGYETEAFF
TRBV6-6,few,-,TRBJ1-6,TGTGCCAGCAGTTACAGGGGGGCGCCGGGGAATTCACCCCTCCACTTT,CASSYRGAPGNSPLHF
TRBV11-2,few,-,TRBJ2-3,TGTGCCAGCAGCCCAAGGTCGTGGAATACAGATACGCAGTATTTT,CASSPRSWNTDTQYF
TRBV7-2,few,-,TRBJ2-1,TGTGCCAGCAGCCGCCTATTGAGGATAACTAAACATAACTACAATGAGCAGTTCTTC,CASSRLLRITKHNYNEQFF
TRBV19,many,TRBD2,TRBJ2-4,TGTGCCAGTAGTATGAACCCCAGCGGGGGCAAAAACATTCAGTACTTC,CASSMNPSGGKNIQYF
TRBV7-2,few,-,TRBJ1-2,TGTGCCAGCAGCGAAGGTTCGCGCCCGGGTGGCTACACCTTC,CASSEGSRPGGYTF